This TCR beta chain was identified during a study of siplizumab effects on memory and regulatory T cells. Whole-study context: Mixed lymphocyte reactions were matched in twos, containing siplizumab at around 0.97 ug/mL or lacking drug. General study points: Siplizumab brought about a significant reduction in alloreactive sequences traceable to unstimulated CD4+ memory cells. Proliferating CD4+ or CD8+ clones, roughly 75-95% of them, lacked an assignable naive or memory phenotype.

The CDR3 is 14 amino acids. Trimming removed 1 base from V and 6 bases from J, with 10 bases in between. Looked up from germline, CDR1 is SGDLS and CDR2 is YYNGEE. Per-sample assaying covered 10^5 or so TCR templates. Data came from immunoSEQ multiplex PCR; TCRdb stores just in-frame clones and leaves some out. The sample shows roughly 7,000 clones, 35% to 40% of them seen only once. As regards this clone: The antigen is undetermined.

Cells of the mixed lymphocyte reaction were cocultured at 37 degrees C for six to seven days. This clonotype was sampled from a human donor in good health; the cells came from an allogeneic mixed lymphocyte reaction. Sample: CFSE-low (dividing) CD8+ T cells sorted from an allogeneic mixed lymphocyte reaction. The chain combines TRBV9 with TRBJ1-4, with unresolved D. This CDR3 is CASSVSGLDEKLFF. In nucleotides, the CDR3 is TGTGCCAGCAGCGTATCTGGGTTAGATGAAAAACTGTTTTTT.